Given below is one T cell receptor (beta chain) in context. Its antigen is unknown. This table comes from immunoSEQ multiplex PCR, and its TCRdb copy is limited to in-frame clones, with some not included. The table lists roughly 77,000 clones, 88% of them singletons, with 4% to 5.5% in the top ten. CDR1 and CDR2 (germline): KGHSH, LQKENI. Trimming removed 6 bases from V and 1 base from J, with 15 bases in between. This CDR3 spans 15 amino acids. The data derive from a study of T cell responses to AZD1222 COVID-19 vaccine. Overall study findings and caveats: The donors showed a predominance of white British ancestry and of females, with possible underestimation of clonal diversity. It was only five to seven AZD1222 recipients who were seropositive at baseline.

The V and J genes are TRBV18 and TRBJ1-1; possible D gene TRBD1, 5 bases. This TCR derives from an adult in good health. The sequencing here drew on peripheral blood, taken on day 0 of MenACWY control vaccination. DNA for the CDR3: TGTGCCAGCTCTCCCAGGCCGACAGCGAACACTGAAGCTTTCTTT. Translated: CASSPRPTANTEAFF.